These 28 T cell receptor beta chains were all obtained from the same sample, sequenced in a study of molecular identifiers for immune sequencing clone quantification. TCRdb re-called the PCR reads with MiXCR, one entry per CDR3 protein. Found here are about 330,000 distinct CDR3 sequences, about a quarter of them singletons; the top ten hold 0.74%. The sequencing input was naive CD8+ T cells from blood, with Jurkat cell RNA spiked in. Subset defined: FACS-sorted CD8+CD4-CCR7+CD45RA+ naive T cells. These receptors all stem from a human donor in good health. Some libraries in this study had Jurkat cell RNA spiked in.

In the case of this clonotype: Possible read error: a much larger clone is one base away. The chain links TRBV12-3 or TRBV12-4 to TRBJ1-5, with a tentative D call TRBD1 (5 bases). The V end was cut by 4 bases, the J end by 3 bases, with 19 bases between. The CDR3 sequence is 17 residues long. DNA of the CDR3: TGTGCCAGCAGTTCGCCACAGGATTTCCGCGACAATCAGCCCCAGCATTTT. Its translation is CASSSPQDFRDNQPQHF.

This clonotype was observed many times. The genes are TRBV7-9 and TRBJ2-5; D is uncertain. Trimming took off 5 bases at V and 4 bases at J, with 11 bases between the two ends. Germline V gives CDR1 SEHNR, CDR2 FQNEAQ (reference sequence). The CDR3 runs to 13 residues. The CDR3 coding sequence is TGTGCCAGCAGCATCCGGGTCCGAGAGACCCAGTACTTC. Its translation: CASSIRVRETQYF.

This clonotype turned up a few times. V gene TRBV7-9 combines with J gene TRBJ2-7; 10 nucleotides line up with TRBD1. The V segment lost 0 bases and the J segment 6 bases; nucleotides outside the gene matches: 5. Germline values: CDR1 SEHNR, CDR2 FQNEAQ (reference sequence). CDR3 length equals 15 residues. The CDR3 nucleotides read TGTGCCAGCAGCTTAGCGGGACAGGGGTGGGGCGAGCAGTACTTC. This gives the protein CASSLAGQGWGEQYF.

Worth noting for this clonotype: The conserved phenylalanine or tryptophan normally closing the CDR3 is absent here, so this likely arose from a read error. The chain recombines TRBV27 with TRBJ2-3, with D unresolved. The V and J ends lost 3 bases and 2 bases respectively, with 15 bases between them. Germline V gene sequence: CDR1 MNHEY, CDR2 SMNVEV (reference sequence). The CDR3 runs 16 residues. CDR3 DNA: TGTGCCAGCAGTTTGGGCGCCCGAGCTAACACAGATACGCAGTATCTT. It codes for CASSLGARANTDTQYL.

This clonotype was seen more than once but under ten times. The rearrangement uses TRBV11-2 and TRBJ2-1, with D perhaps TRBD2 (5 bases). Germline CDR1 and CDR2: SGHAT and FQNNGV. This CDR3 has 17 residues. V was shortened by 5 bases and J by 7 bases, with 24 bases between the two germline ends. CDR3 DNA: TGTGCCAGCAGCCAGAGACTAAAAACCTCCCCGGGGAATGAGCAGTTCTTC. It yields the protein CASSQRLKTSPGNEQFF. The full variable domain, with the rest looked up from reference TRBV11-2 and TRBJ2-1, is EAGVAQSPRYKIIEKRQSVAFWCNPISGHATLYWYQQILGQGPKLLIQFQNNGVVDDSQLPKDRFSAERLKGVDSTLKIQPAKLEDSAVYLCASSQRLKTSPGNEQFFGPGTRLTVL.

The sample holds one count of this clonotype. Without the conserved terminal phenylalanine or tryptophan, this CDR3 likely stems from a read error. V gene TRBV12-5 combines with J gene TRBJ1-1; D gene uncertain. Germline loops: CDR1 LGHNT, CDR2 FRNRAP. V lost 3 bases and J 0 bases, leaving 20 bases between the germline ends. This CDR3 is 18 amino acids long. The CDR3: CASGFYLPSKEMNTEAFL. The CDR3, as DNA: TGTGCTAGTGGTTTCTACCTACCCTCGAAAGAAATGAACACTGAAGCTTTCCTT.

This clonotype was detected a few times. J is TRBJ2-2 and V is TRBV12-3 or TRBV12-4; D could derive from TRBD1 or TRBD2 (5 bases each). There are 14 residues in the CDR3. V gave up 6 bases and J gave up 7 bases, with 15 bases separating them. The CDR3 is CASRSSWDVGELFF. CDR3 coding DNA: TGTGCCAGCAGGTCATCGTGGGACGTCGGGGAGCTGTTTTTT.

This clonotype was observed at least ten times. The V and J genes are TRBV5-1 and TRBJ1-4; D is ambiguous. The CDR3 sequence is 15 residues long. CDR1 is SGHRS, CDR2 YFSETQ, per germline. The germline V and J ends were trimmed by 5 bases and 5 bases, with 16 bases remaining between them. The CDR3 sequence is CASRSLDGENEKLFF. CDR3 coding DNA: TGCGCCAGCAGGAGCCTGGACGGTGAAAATGAAAAACTGTTTTTT.

In this sample, this clonotype turned up a few times. The chain is built from TRBV4-1 and TRBJ2-3; the match to TRBD2 covers 8 bases. CDR1 and CDR2 (germline): MGHRA, YSYEKL. The CDR3 consists of 17 residues. The V segment lost 5 bases and the J segment 5 bases; nucleotides outside the gene matches: 15. The DNA for the CDR3 is TGCGCCAGCAGCTACAGCGGGACCTCCGGGGGGGGAGATACGCAGTATTTT. Protein product: CASSYSGTSGGGDTQYF.

The sample holds many counts of this clonotype. The gene calls are TRBV6-2 or TRBV6-3 and TRBJ1-5; D perhaps matches TRBD1 (5 bases). The CDR3 consists of 15 residues. CDR1 MNHEY and CDR2 SVGEGT come from the germline V gene. V was shortened by 2 bases and J by 3 bases, with 11 bases between the two germline ends. CDR3 coding DNA: TGTGCCAGCAGTTACGTTGCAGGGTACAATCAGCCCCAGCATTTT. It yields the protein CASSYVAGYNQPQHF.

Remarks on this clonotype: The junction does not match germline at one end; this may be a read error. The chain uses TRBV7-9 and TRBJ2-1; 9 positions agree with TRBD1. The CDR3 runs 15 residues. Per germline, CDR1 SEHNR and CDR2 FQNEAQ (reference sequence). The CDR3 protein is CAGSFPGQGYNEQFF. CDR3 bases: TGTGCCGGCAGCTTTCCGGGACAGGGCTACAATGAGCAGTTCTTC. The variable domain in full, with the rest retrieved from reference TRBV7-9 and TRBJ2-1, is DTGVSQNPRHKITKRGQNVTFRCDPISEHNRLYWYRQTLGQGPEFLTYFQNEAQLEKSRLLSDRFSAERPKGSFSTLEIQRTEQGDSAMYLCAGSFPGQGYNEQFFGPGTRLTVL.

Points on this clonotype: This could be a read error, since a much larger clone is one nucleotide away. V and J are TRBV7-9 and TRBJ2-3, with D possibly being TRBD1 (5 bases). Per the germline V gene, CDR1 is SEHNR and CDR2 is FQNEAQ (reference sequence). Trimming took 5 bases from V and 10 from J, leaving 16 bases between them. The CDR3 contains 13 residues. The CDR3 here is CASSALADTAQYF. Written as DNA, the CDR3 is TGTGCCAGCAGCGCACTCGCGGACACGGCGCAGTATTTT.

The chain is built from TRBV6-5 and TRBJ2-7, with TRBD2 matching over 13 bases. Germline CDR1 reads MNHEY; CDR2 reads SVGAGI. Germline trimming cut 4 bases from V and 4 bases from J; bases unmatched to any gene: 13. The CDR3 covers 18 residues. The CDR3 DNA reads TGTGCCAGCAGTTTCTCACTAGCGGGGGGGGAAATGATTTACGAGCAGTACTTC. Its protein is CASSFSLAGGEMIYEQYF.

As regards this clonotype: This sequence may be a read error, since a much larger clone differs from it by one base. J is TRBJ1-6 and V is TRBV7-9, with no clear D. This CDR3 spans 14 amino acids. Germline V gene lookup returns CDR1 SEHNR and CDR2 FQNEAQ (reference sequence). The CDR3 bases are TGTGCTACCAGCGGGGAGGGAGGAAGTTCACCCCTCCCCTTT. Translating gives CATSGEGGSSPLPF.

The chain carries TRBV7-9 and TRBJ1-1, with D perhaps matching TRBD1 (5 bases). Per the germline V gene, CDR1 is SEHNR and CDR2 is FQNEAQ (reference sequence). The V end lost 4 bases, the J end lost 4 bases, and 16 bases lay between the germline ends. This CDR3 has 15 residues. The DNA of the CDR3 is TGTGCCAGCAGCTGGCCGACAGTCCGGGGCACTGAAGCTTTCTTT. It translates to CASSWPTVRGTEAFF.

CDR3 sequence reads: CASSLALNSGGAEDTQYF. The DNA for the CDR3 is TGTGCCAGCAGCTTAGCCCTCAATAGCGGGGGGGCCGAAGATACGCAGTATTTT. The chain uses TRBV11-2 and TRBJ2-3, with 11 bases lining up with TRBD2. The CDR3 is 18 residues long. Germline-derived CDR1 and CDR2 are SGHAT and FQNNGV. Trimming at V came to 1 base and at J to 5 bases, leaving 11 bases not matched to a gene.

The chain joins TRBV6-2 or TRBV6-3 to TRBJ1-1, with D unresolved. Germline V gene data show CDR1 as MNHEY and CDR2 as SVGEGT. The CDR3 covers 11 residues. V lost 2 bases, J lost 7 bases, and 5 bases lay in between. CDR3 nucleotide sequence: TGTGCCAGCAGTTACGGGCGTGAAGCTTTCTTT. It yields the protein CASSYGREAFF.

This clonotype was recorded a few times. This chain joins TRBV9 and TRBJ1-1; D gene ambiguous. CDR1 and CDR2 from the germline V gene are SGDLS and YYNGEE. CDR3 size: 13 residues. The germline V and J ends were trimmed by 3 bases and 1 base, with 7 bases remaining between them. The CDR3 DNA reads as TGTGCCAGCAGCGCTACAGCGAACACTGAAGCTTTCTTT. Translated, it gives CASSATANTEAFF.

This clonotype was counted many times. V and J are TRBV2 and TRBJ2-3; 9 nucleotides align to TRBD2. The CDR3 sequence is 16 residues long. CDR1 is SNHLY, CDR2 FYNNEI, per germline. V was clipped by 6 bases and J by 3 bases; unmatched bases: 10. CDR3 sequence (DNA): TGTGCCAGCAGCCCCCTTGAGACTAGCGGTACAGATACGCAGTATTTT. Translating gives CASSPLETSGTDTQYF.

V usage is TRBV18 and J usage is TRBJ1-1, with TRBD1 identical over 8 bases. CDR1 and CDR2 from the germline V gene are KGHSH and LQKENI. V was clipped by 3 bases and J by 2 bases; unmatched bases: 11. This CDR3 comprises 17 residues. CDR3 protein: CASSPWDRSLANTEAFF. For the CDR3, the DNA is TGTGCCAGCTCACCTTGGGACAGGTCACTGGCTAACACTGAAGCTTTCTTT.

This clonotype was counted ten times or more. The chain joins TRBV6-2 or TRBV6-3 to TRBJ2-2; no firm D call. V gave up 2 bases and J gave up 6 bases, with 4 bases separating them. Per the germline V gene, CDR1 is MNHEY and CDR2 is SVGEGT. The CDR3 has 12 residues. This CDR3 reads CASSYGAGELFF. The DNA for the CDR3 is TGTGCCAGCAGTTACGGAGCCGGGGAGCTGTTTTTT.

The table lists this clonotype with a few counts. The chain couples TRBV30 to TRBJ2-1; 10 positions match TRBD2. Germline V gene data show CDR1 as GTSNPN and CDR2 as SVGIG (reference sequence). V dropped 2 bases and J dropped 5; count of bases not matched to a gene: 3. The CDR3 length is 14 residues. The DNA for the CDR3 is TGTGCCTGGAGTTCGGGACTAGCGAACAATGAGCAGTTCTTC. This sequence encodes CAWSSGLANNEQFF.

As for this clonotype: A read error may be the cause here, since a much bigger clone is one base away. This chain links TRBV5-3 with TRBJ1-1, with D perhaps TRBD1 (5 bases). TRBV5-3 is an open reading frame, and its role is uncertain. This CDR3 is 14 amino acids long. The V and J ends lost 8 bases and 5 bases respectively, with 19 bases between them. CDR3 coding DNA: TGTGCCAGCAGATTGTCCGCGGGGGGTACTGAAGCTTTCTTT. Encoded protein: CASRLSAGGTEAFF.

This clonotype was observed many times. CDR3 nucleotide sequence: TGCGCCAGCAGCTTGGACGACAGGGGGCAGGATGAAAAACTGTTTTTT. Translation gives CASSLDDRGQDEKLFF. The chain is built from TRBV5-1 and TRBJ1-4; 10 nucleotides agree with TRBD1. V was pared by 0 bases and J by 6 bases, with 5 bases of the junction left unmatched. CDR3 length: 16 amino acids. Germline values: CDR1 SGHRS, CDR2 YFSETQ.

The rearrangement joins TRBV6-2 or TRBV6-3 to TRBJ2-2; D is unresolved. The CDR3 is 17 amino acids. Trimming took 0 bases from V and 0 from J, leaving 11 bases between them. Germline CDR1 is MNHEY and CDR2 is SVGEGT. The CDR3 protein is CASSYSVVRANTGELFF. CDR3 DNA: TGTGCCAGCAGTTACTCGGTAGTGAGAGCGAACACCGGGGAGCTGTTTTTT.

A few counts support this clonotype. This chain links TRBV7-9 with TRBJ2-7, with a tentative D call TRBD2 (6 bases). The V end lost 1 base, the J end lost 4 bases, and 14 bases lay between the germline ends. Per the germline V gene, CDR1 is SEHNR and CDR2 is FQNEAQ (reference sequence). The CDR3 runs 15 residues. The CDR3 sequence is CASSLVLAGLYEQYF. CDR3 in DNA: TGTGCCAGCAGCTTAGTTCTGGCGGGACTGTACGAGCAGTACTTC.

This clonotype showed up many times. The V and J genes are TRBV7-9 and TRBJ2-7; D unclear. Germline V gene data show CDR1 as SEHNR and CDR2 as FQNEAQ (reference sequence). Trimming took off 4 bases at V and 4 bases at J, with 11 bases between the two ends. The CDR3 loop spans 13 amino acids. CDR3 sequence reads: CASSSSLQYEQYF. In DNA form, the CDR3 reads TGTGCCAGCAGCTCATCGTTACAATACGAGCAGTACTTC.

The table lists this clonotype with many counts. V and J are TRBV4-1 and TRBJ1-1; D remains unclear. Germline-derived CDR1 and CDR2 are MGHRA and YSYEKL. The CDR3 consists of 13 residues. The V gene lost 4 bases and the J gene lost 0 bases, with 6 bases spanning the gap. Written as DNA, the CDR3 is TGCGCCAGCAGCCCGCAAGTGAACACTGAAGCTTTCTTT. Protein sequence: CASSPQVNTEAFF.